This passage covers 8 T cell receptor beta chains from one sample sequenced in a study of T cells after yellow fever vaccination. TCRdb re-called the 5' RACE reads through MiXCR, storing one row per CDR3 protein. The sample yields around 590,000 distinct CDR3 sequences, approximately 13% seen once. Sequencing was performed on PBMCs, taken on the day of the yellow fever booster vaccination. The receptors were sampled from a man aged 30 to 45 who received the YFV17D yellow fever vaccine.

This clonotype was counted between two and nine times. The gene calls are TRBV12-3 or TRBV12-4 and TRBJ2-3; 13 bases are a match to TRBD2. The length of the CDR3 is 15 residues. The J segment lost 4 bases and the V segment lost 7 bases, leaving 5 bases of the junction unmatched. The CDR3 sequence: CASNGLAGVSDTQYF. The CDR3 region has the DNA TGTGCCAGCAACGGACTAGCGGGAGTCTCAGATACGCAGTATTTT.

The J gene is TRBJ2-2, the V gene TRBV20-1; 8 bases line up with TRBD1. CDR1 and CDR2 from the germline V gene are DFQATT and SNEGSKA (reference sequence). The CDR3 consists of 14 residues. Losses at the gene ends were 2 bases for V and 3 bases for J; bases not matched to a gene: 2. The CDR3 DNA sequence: TGCAGTGCTAGACCGGACAGGGACACCGGGGAGCTGTTTTTT. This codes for CSARPDRDTGELFF.

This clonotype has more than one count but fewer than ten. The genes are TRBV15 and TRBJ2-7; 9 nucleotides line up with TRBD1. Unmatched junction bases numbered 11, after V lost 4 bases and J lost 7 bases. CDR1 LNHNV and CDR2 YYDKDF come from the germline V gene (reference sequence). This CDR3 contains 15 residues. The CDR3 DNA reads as TGTGCCACCAGCACCCCCGGGACAGGGACAAGAGAGCAGTACTTC. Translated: CATSTPGTGTREQYF.

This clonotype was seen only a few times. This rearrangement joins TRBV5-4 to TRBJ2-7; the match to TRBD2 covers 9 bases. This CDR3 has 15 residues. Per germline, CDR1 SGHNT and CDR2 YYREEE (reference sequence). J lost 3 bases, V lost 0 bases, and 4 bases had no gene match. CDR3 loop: CASSLATSGYYEQYF. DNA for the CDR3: TGTGCCAGCAGCTTGGCGACTAGCGGATACTACGAGCAGTACTTC.

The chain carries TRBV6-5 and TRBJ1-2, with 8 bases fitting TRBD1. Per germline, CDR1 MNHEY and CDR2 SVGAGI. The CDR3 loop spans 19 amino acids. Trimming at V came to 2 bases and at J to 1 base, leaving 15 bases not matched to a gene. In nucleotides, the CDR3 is TGTGCCAGCAGTTACCGGCCCTGGGCAGGGGGCGAGCTTAACTATGGCTACACCTTC. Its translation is CASSYRPWAGGELNYGYTF.

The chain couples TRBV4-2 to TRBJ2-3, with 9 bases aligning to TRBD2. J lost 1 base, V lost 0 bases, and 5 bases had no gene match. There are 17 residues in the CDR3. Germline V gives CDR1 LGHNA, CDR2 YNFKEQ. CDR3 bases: TGTGCCAGCAGCCAAGATGCGGGGGGGTTGGGCACAGATACGCAGTATTTT. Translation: CASSQDAGGLGTDTQYF.

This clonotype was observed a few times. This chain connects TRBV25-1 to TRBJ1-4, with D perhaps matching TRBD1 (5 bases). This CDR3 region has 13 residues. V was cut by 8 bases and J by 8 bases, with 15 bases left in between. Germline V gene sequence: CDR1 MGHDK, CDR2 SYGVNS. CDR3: CASAPGLGEKLFF. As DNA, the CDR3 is TGTGCCAGCGCTCCAGGGCTGGGCGAAAAACTGTTTTTT. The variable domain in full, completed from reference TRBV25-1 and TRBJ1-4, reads EADIYQTPRYLVIGTGKKITLECSQTMGHDKMYWYQQDPGMELHLIHYSYGVNSTEKGDLSSESTVSRIRTEHFPLTLESARPSHTSQYLCASAPGLGEKLFFGSGTQLSVL.

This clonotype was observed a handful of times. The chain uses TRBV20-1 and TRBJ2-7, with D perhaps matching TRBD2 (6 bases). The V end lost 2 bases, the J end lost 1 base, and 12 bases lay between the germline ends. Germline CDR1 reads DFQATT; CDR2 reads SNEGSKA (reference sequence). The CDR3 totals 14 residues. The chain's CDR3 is CSARLPSDSYEQYF. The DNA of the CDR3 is TGCAGTGCTAGACTCCCTAGCGATTCCTACGAGCAGTACTTC.